A single sample is the source of the 18 T cell receptor beta chains below, sequenced in a study of T cells after yellow fever vaccination. TCRdb called the 5' RACE reads again in MiXCR, with one record for every CDR3 protein. The sample includes hundreds of thousands of distinct CDR3 sequences, roughly a sixth seen only once; the top ten take around 17%. The specimen was PBMCs, collected before the yellow fever booster vaccination. Source of these receptors: a young man who received the YFV17D yellow fever vaccine.

The chain employs TRBV6-2 or TRBV6-3 and TRBJ2-1; 16 bases are a match to TRBD2. CDR1 and CDR2 from the germline V gene are MNHEY and SVGEGT. The V and J ends lost 8 bases and 1 base, in that order; junction bases with no gene match: 5. The CDR3 is 17 amino acids. The CDR3 DNA reads as TGTGCCAGCGGGGGACTAGCGGGGGGGCGGTCCTACAATGAGCAGTTCTTC. Its protein product is CASGGLAGGRSYNEQFF.

The chain couples TRBV24-1 to TRBJ1-2; 7 nucleotides agree with TRBD1. The CDR3 is 17 residues long. The V and J ends lost 5 bases and 2 bases, in that order; junction bases with no gene match: 13. CDR1 is KGHDR, CDR2 SFDVKD, per germline. In DNA form, the CDR3 reads TGTGCCACCAGTGGCGCCCCTCCGACAGGGTTGAACTATGGCTACACCTTC. Translating it yields CATSGAPPTGLNYGYTF.

The CDR3 DNA follows: TGTGCCAGCAGCCAATGGACAGGGCCCACTGAAGCTTTCTTT. Translation: CASSQWTGPTEAFF. The chain recombines TRBV7-9 with TRBJ1-1; the match to TRBD1 covers 8 bases. There are 14 residues in the CDR3. J lost 4 bases, V lost 5 bases, and 6 bases had no gene match. CDR1 SEHNR and CDR2 FQNEAQ come from the germline V gene (reference sequence).

This clonotype was observed a handful of times. The J gene is TRBJ1-1, the V gene TRBV29-1; 11 bases fit TRBD1. The V gene end was trimmed by 7 bases and the J gene end by 6 bases; junction bases not matched to a gene: 10. The CDR3 is 14 amino acids. The germline CDR1 and CDR2 sequences are SQVTM and ANQGSEA. CDR3 DNA: TGCAGCGCCAGGGACAGGGGGTTTAACCCTGAAGCTTTCTTT. It encodes CSARDRGFNPEAFF.

CDR3 DNA sequence: TGTGCCAGCAGCTTGGGTGTTAGTGGGGCAGATACGCAGTATTTT. This gives the protein CASSLGVSGADTQYF. J is TRBJ2-3 and V is TRBV5-8; no clear D gene. The CDR3 is 15 residues long. The V and J ends lost 0 bases and 4 bases respectively, with 12 bases between them. Germline loops: CDR1 SGHTS, CDR2 YDEGEE.

This clonotype was detected many times. The rearrangement uses TRBV5-4 and TRBJ1-2; a possible D gene is TRBD1 (6 bases). The germline V gene has CDR1 SGHNT and CDR2 YYREEE (reference sequence). The CDR3 covers 11 residues. V was pared by 4 bases and J by 10 bases, with 11 bases between. The CDR3: CASSATGYYTF. The CDR3 nucleotides read TGTGCCAGCAGCGCCACAGGGTACTACACCTTC.

The V call is TRBV18, the J call TRBJ2-5; no definite D call. Trimming left V 3 bases short and J 7 bases short, with 15 bases between. The CDR3 runs 14 residues. CDR1 and CDR2 (germline): KGHSH, LQKENI. This CDR3 is CASSPRDLGPTQYF. The DNA of the CDR3 is TGTGCCAGCTCACCCCGCGACTTGGGTCCGACCCAGTACTTC. The variable domain in full, completed from reference TRBV18 and TRBJ2-5, reads NAGVMQNPRHLVRRRGQEARLRCSPMKGHSHVYWYRQLPEEGLKFMVYLQKENIIDESGMPKERFSAEFPKEGPSILRIQQVVRGDSAAYFCASSPRDLGPTQYFGPGTRLLVL.

The CDR3 spells CASSREGNNEQFF. For the CDR3, the DNA is TGTGCCAGCAGCCGGGAGGGAAACAATGAGCAGTTCTTC. The chain recombines TRBV4-2 with TRBJ2-1; 7 bases map to TRBD2. J was trimmed by 5 bases and V by 4 bases; bases with no gene match: 2. The germline V gene has CDR1 LGHNA and CDR2 YNFKEQ. The CDR3 totals 13 residues.

The chain carries TRBV19 and TRBJ1-5; 7 bases line up with TRBD1. Germline values: CDR1 LNHDA, CDR2 SQIVND (reference sequence). This CDR3 comprises 16 residues. V was clipped by 4 bases and J by 6 bases; unmatched bases: 12. CDR3 sequence (DNA): TGTGCCAGTAGTAGAGACACAGGGGCCCTAAGTCAGCCCCAGCATTTT. Protein sequence: CASSRDTGALSQPQHF.

The gene calls are TRBV6-5 and TRBJ1-2, with D maybe TRBD1 (5 bases). Trimming left V 2 bases short and J 8 bases short, with 12 bases between. Germline values: CDR1 MNHEY, CDR2 SVGAGI. CDR3 length: 13 amino acids. As DNA, the CDR3 is TGTGCCAGCAGTTACGGGACGGGTTGGGGCTACACCTTC. This sequence encodes CASSYGTGWGYTF.

The gene calls are TRBV4-1 and TRBJ2-3; 10 bases line up with TRBD2. The CDR3 length is 17 residues. Trimming at V came to 3 bases and at J to 10 bases, leaving 16 bases not matched to a gene. CDR1 is MGHRA, CDR2 YSYEKL, per germline. DNA for the CDR3: TGCGCCAGCAGCCACCTGCTAGCGGGGGTTACGGGTGTCGCGCAGTATTTT. Encoded protein: CASSHLLAGVTGVAQYF.

The chain carries TRBV6-1 and TRBJ1-4; D perhaps matches TRBD1 (6 bases). The germline V gene encodes CDR1 MNHNS and CDR2 SASEGT. Trimming removed 6 bases at V and 8 bases at J, with 16 bases between. The CDR3 is 14 residues long. The CDR3 nucleotides are TGTGCCAGCAGGGCCCAGGACAGTTACGAAAAACTGTTTTTT. It is translated as CASRAQDSYEKLFF.

The rearrangement uses TRBV12-3 or TRBV12-4 and TRBJ1-5; D unclear. This CDR3 has 16 residues. V lost 5 bases to trimming and J lost 6 bases, with 20 bases between them. The chain's CDR3 is CASSHHQAPAGQPQHF. In DNA, the CDR3 is TGTGCCAGCAGTCACCATCAGGCGCCTGCGGGTCAGCCCCAGCATTTT.

The chain is built from TRBV9 and TRBJ2-5; weak D call: TRBD2 (6 bases). The length of the CDR3 is 16 residues. CDR1 and CDR2 from the germline V gene are SGDLS and YYNGEE. V was shortened by 0 bases and J by 2 bases, with 14 bases between the two germline ends. The CDR3 protein is CASSVAGEAAQETQYF. The CDR3 DNA sequence: TGTGCCAGCAGCGTAGCTGGGGAGGCAGCTCAAGAGACCCAGTACTTC.

This clonotype was counted ten times or more. The rearrangement uses TRBV20-1 and TRBJ1-5; no firm D call. This CDR3 spans 12 amino acids. Deletions cut 7 bases from V and 4 bases from J, with 11 bases between. Looked up from germline, CDR1 is DFQATT and CDR2 is SNEGSKA (reference sequence). CDR3 residues: CSVPKVNQPQHF. For the CDR3, the DNA is TGCAGTGTCCCGAAGGTGAATCAGCCCCAGCATTTT.

This chain uses TRBV4-3 with TRBJ2-6; a weak D match, TRBD1 (5 bases). Per germline, CDR1 LGHNA and CDR2 YSLEER. V was shortened by 0 bases and J by 2 bases, with 11 bases between the two germline ends. CDR3 length: 17 amino acids. The CDR3 DNA reads as TGCGCCAGCAGCCAAGATTATGCAGGGACTGGGGCCAACGTCCTGACTTTC. Translated, it gives CASSQDYAGTGANVLTF.

The chain has TRBV6-2 or TRBV6-3 and TRBJ2-7; D is ambiguous. The CDR3 totals 13 residues. V shed 7 bases and J shed 2 bases, with 12 bases lying between them. Germline CDR1 is MNHEY and CDR2 is SVGEGT. CDR3 sequence (DNA): TGTGCCAGCACCGGGCTGGGAACCTACGAGCAGTACGTC. This translates into CASTGLGTYEQYV.

This clonotype was observed a few times. The chain employs TRBV15 and TRBJ2-5, with D uncertain. The CDR3 length is 14 residues. Germline V gives CDR1 LNHNV, CDR2 YYDKDF (reference sequence). V was trimmed by 0 bases and J by 5 bases, leaving 10 bases between them. The CDR3 here is CATSRDQGGETQYF. In DNA, the CDR3 is TGTGCCACCAGCAGAGATCAAGGTGGCGAGACCCAGTACTTC.